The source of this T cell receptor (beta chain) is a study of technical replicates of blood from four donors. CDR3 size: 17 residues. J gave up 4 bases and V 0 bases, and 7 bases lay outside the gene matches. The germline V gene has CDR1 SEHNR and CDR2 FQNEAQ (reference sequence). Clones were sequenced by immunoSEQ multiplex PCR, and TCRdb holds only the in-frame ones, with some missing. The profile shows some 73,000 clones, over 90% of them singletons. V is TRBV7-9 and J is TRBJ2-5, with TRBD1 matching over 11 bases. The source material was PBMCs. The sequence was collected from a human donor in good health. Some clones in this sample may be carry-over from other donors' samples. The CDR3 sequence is CASSLALRTGGLETQYF. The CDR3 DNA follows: TGTGCCAGCAGCTTAGCGCTAAGGACAGGGGGCTTAGAGACCCAGTACTTC.